These 15 T cell receptor beta chains share one sample of origin, sequenced in a study of cytomegalovirus exposure and HLA in healthy donors. The PCR used 60 Vbeta and 13 Jbeta primers. Clones were read by immunoSEQ multiplex PCR, and TCRdb kept only the in-frame ones, dropping some. The sample carries roughly 93,000 clones, 75% to 85% recorded once. Sequenced material: PBMCs. These TCRs come from a man younger than 35 in good health and CMV-seropositive.

The chain joins TRBV7-9 to TRBJ2-4; a weak D match, TRBD2 (6 bases). V was trimmed by 3 bases and J by 0 bases, leaving 15 bases between them. The CDR3 loop spans 17 amino acids. Germline V gene data show CDR1 as SEHNR and CDR2 as FQNEAQ (reference sequence). DNA of the CDR3: TGTGCCAGCAGCTTGACTAGGGAAAGGCTAGCCAAAAACATTCAGTACTTC. This gives the protein CASSLTRERLAKNIQYF.

This clone was observed a handful of times. The chain uses TRBV10-1 and TRBJ2-3; D gene uncertain. This CDR3 has 14 residues. CDR1 is WNHNN and CDR2 is SYGVQD in the germline V gene (reference sequence). Deletions cut 2 bases from V and 1 base from J, with 7 bases between. The CDR3 protein is CASSEDWRTDTQYF. The CDR3 DNA reads TGCGCCAGCAGTGAGGACTGGCGCACAGATACGCAGTATTTT.

The V gene is TRBV4-1, the J gene TRBJ1-5; D gene ambiguous. Germline lookup yields CDR1 MGHRA and CDR2 YSYEKL. The CDR3 sequence is 16 residues long. The V and J ends lost 1 base and 2 bases respectively, with 12 bases between them. The CDR3 is CASSQVWTGGNQPQHF. The CDR3 coding sequence is TGCGCCAGCAGCCAAGTTTGGACGGGAGGCAATCAGCCCCAGCATTTT.

Worth noting for this clone: A junction boundary mismatches the germline segment, possibly from a read error. CDR3 DNA: TGCGCCAGCAGTCTACAGGGTGGGAACTTC. Protein sequence: CASSLQGGNF. This chain links TRBV10-2 with TRBJ2-4, with D perhaps TRBD1 (6 bases). This CDR3 spans 10 amino acids. Germline V gives CDR1 WSHSY, CDR2 SAAADI.

The J gene is TRBJ2-1, the V gene TRBV27; TRBD2 matches 10 bases. Germline V CDR1 and CDR2: MNHEY, SMNVEV (reference sequence). With 7 bases clipped from V and 13 bases from J, the junction kept 7 bases outside the gene matches. The CDR3 loop spans 12 amino acids. In DNA form, the CDR3 reads TGTGCCAGCAACCATGAGCGGGGGGGACAGTTCTTC. It encodes CASNHERGGQFF.

This clone has a single count. The V and J genes are TRBV7-9 and TRBJ2-7; 8 bases match TRBD2. This CDR3 contains 13 residues. Germline CDR1 reads SEHNR; CDR2 reads FQNEAQ (reference sequence). The ends lost 10 bases at V and 0 bases at J; junction bases unmatched: 5. The DNA of the CDR3 is TGTGCCACCGATGCGGGGGGCTCCTACGAGCAGTACTTC. It encodes CATDAGGSYEQYF.

In nucleotides, the CDR3 is TGTGCCAGCAGCGAGCAATTTGGTGAAGCTTTCTTT. Translation gives CASSEQFGEAFF. The chain combines TRBV9 with TRBJ1-1; D uncertain. Germline CDR1 is SGDLS and CDR2 is YYNGEE. Between the trimmed V and J ends, which lost 3 bases and 7 bases, there was a span of 10 bases. The CDR3 covers 12 residues.

The CDR3 nucleotides are TGTGCCAGCTCCGAACGGCAGGGGAATTCACCCCTCCACTTT. It specifies CASSERQGNSPLHF. V usage is TRBV18 and J usage is TRBJ1-6; D is possibly TRBD1 (6 bases). From germline, CDR1 is KGHSH and CDR2 LQKENI. With 6 bases removed from V and 7 bases from J, the gap between germline ends came to 13 bases. CDR3 length: 14 amino acids.

V and J are TRBV5-1 and TRBJ1-1; 8 bases match TRBD1. The CDR3 sequence is 15 residues long. The junction had 11 bases not matched to a gene; V was cut back by 4 bases and J by 6 bases. Germline CDR1 SGHRS, CDR2 YFSETQ. Here the CDR3 reads CASSAGQGVRAEAFF. CDR3 DNA sequence: TGCGCCAGCAGCGCCGGACAGGGTGTGCGGGCTGAAGCTTTCTTT.

The chain combines TRBV5-4 with TRBJ1-1; D possibly corresponds to TRBD1 (6 bases). The CDR3 length is 14 residues. The V end lost 5 bases, the J end lost 3 bases, and 14 bases lay between the germline ends. The germline gives CDR1 SGHNT, CDR2 YYREEE (reference sequence). The CDR3 protein is CASSSRGTHTEAFF. The CDR3 DNA is TGTGCCAGCAGTTCCAGGGGTACCCACACTGAAGCTTTCTTT.

This clone was counted a few times. This chain uses TRBV5-6 with TRBJ1-1, with D hard to call. Germline V gives CDR1 SGHDT, CDR2 YYEEEE. V was clipped by 4 bases and J by 1 base, with 8 bases between them. The length of the CDR3 is 13 residues. The CDR3 DNA reads as TGTGCCAGCAGCCAAGACTGGAACACTGAAGCTTTCTTT. It yields the protein CASSQDWNTEAFF.

The chain uses TRBV5-6 and TRBJ2-5; a weak D match, TRBD2 (6 bases). Germline CDR1 is SGHDT and CDR2 is YYEEEE. Trimming left V 2 bases short and J 0 bases short, with 20 bases between. CDR3 length: 18 amino acids. Here the CDR3 DNA reads TGTGCCAGCAGCTTCGGACACTCGACACAGCGGGACCAAGAGACCCAGTACTTC. It yields the protein CASSFGHSTQRDQETQYF.

In this sample, this clone turned up a few times. The chain carries TRBV9 and TRBJ1-1; D uncertain. Per the germline V gene, CDR1 is SGDLS and CDR2 is YYNGEE. Between the trimmed V and J ends, which lost 0 bases and 1 base, there was a span of 7 bases. This CDR3 comprises 14 residues. This CDR3 is CASSVAGSNTEAFF. The CDR3 coding sequence is TGTGCCAGCAGCGTAGCCGGGTCGAACACTGAAGCTTTCTTT. Variable domain in full (rest from reference TRBV9 and TRBJ1-1): DSGVTQTPKHLITATGQRVTLRCSPRSGDLSVYWYQQSLDQGLQFLIQYYNGEERAKGNILERFSAQQFPDLHSELNLSSLELGDSALYFCASSVAGSNTEAFFGQGTRLTVV.

The chain is built from TRBV11-3 and TRBJ1-1, with D unclear. CDR3 length: 12 amino acids. CDR1 SGHNT and CDR2 YENEEA come from the germline V gene. V gave up 1 base and J gave up 7 bases, with 7 bases separating them. The DNA for the CDR3 is TGTGCCAGCAGCTTAGGAGATTTTGAAGCTTTCTTT. It translates to CASSLGDFEAFF.

The chain recombines TRBV5-4 with TRBJ1-2; 8 bases map to TRBD1. The V segment lost 0 bases and the J segment 2 bases; nucleotides outside the gene matches: 12. The CDR3 runs to 18 residues. Germline CDR1 is SGHNT and CDR2 is YYREEE (reference sequence). CDR3 bases: TGTGCCAGCAGCTTGGCAGGGGGCGGATCTATTTTAAACTATGGCTACACCTTC. Amino acids: CASSLAGGGSILNYGYTF.